The clone carrying this TCR beta chain was found many times. Its antigen is unidentified. Amplification yielded TCR beta CDR3 regions, with RNA transcripts as the source. HTBI primers were used for first-round RT-PCR of the TCR CDR3. TCRdb itself ran the multiplex PCR reads through MiXCR, one entry per CDR3 protein. There are about 360,000 distinct CDR3 sequences in the sample; less than 15% occur only once, and about 9.1% lies in the top ten. The data originate from a study of T cells in Graves' hyperthyroidism and ophthalmopathy. Study-wide points: The majority of expanded thyroid clonotypes above 0.001 also appeared in blood. Ophthalmopathy was identified by the model a median around 5.9 months ahead of onset.

Patients aged 18 to 65 had newly diagnosed hyperthyroidism that had lasted under 2 months. Patients having uncontrolled infection, another autoimmune disease, pregnancy or lactation were not included. Germline values: CDR1 MNHNY, CDR2 SVGAGI (reference sequence). The CDR3 sequence is 14 residues long. Trimming pared 2 bases from V and 6 bases from J, leaving 13 bases between. The gene calls are TRBV6-6 and TRBJ1-1; D might be TRBD1 (5 bases). The TCR originated in a woman between 18 and 29 years old with Graves' hyperthyroidism. The specimen sequenced was blood. CDR3 in DNA: TGTGCCAGCAGTTACGGGCGGGGGAGTCCTGAAGCTTTCTTT. Translating it yields CASSYGRGSPEAFF.